The clone carrying this TCR beta chain has just a few counts. Its antigen remains unidentified. A second PCR, run for roughly 7 to 12 cycles, used a sample-barcoded 5' primer plus a J-beta primer mix. Each of the cDNA molecules was tagged by a template-switch adaptor with 12 random nucleotides. TCRdb fed the 5' RACE reads into MiXCR, producing one record per CDR3 protein. The sample yields about 800,000 distinct CDR3 sequences, around a quarter seen once. The CDR3 loop spans 14 amino acids. Per the germline V gene, CDR1 is SQVTM and CDR2 is ANQGSEA. V was trimmed by 4 bases and J by 0 bases, leaving 10 bases between them. The data stem from a study of blood T cells in healthy people across ages. Points from the study as a whole: Donor CMV status, an unknown factor, possibly confounded changes in expanded clonotypes.

These records were also assigned to another study, of T cells of mothers and their children.

The TCR was taken from a boy aged 5-17 years in good health. The sample consisted of blood. V is TRBV29-1 and J is TRBJ2-1; D not certain. CDR3 loop: CSVGLSSSYNEQFF. In nucleotides, the CDR3 is TGCAGCGTTGGGCTTTCGAGCTCCTACAATGAGCAGTTCTTC.